One sample yielded the 8 T cell receptor beta chains listed below, sequenced in a study of T cell repertoires in cytomegalovirus infection. TCRdb analysed the reads with MiXCR anew, one entry per CDR3 protein. The profile shows roughly 500,000 distinct CDR3 sequences, approximately 15% of them singletons. The specimen sequenced was CD8+ T cells from PBMCs. Receptors originate from a human donor in good health (CMV status not recorded). Some clones in this sample may be carry-over from other donors' samples.

This clonotype was seen just once. The chain employs TRBV28 and TRBJ1-5; the D is unclear. Germline V lookup: CDR1 MDHEN, CDR2 SYDVKM. V was shortened by 6 bases and J by 12 bases, with 24 bases between the two germline ends. This CDR3 spans 15 amino acids. CDR3: CASRPGMRAPYHQHF. The CDR3 nucleotides are TGTGCCAGCAGGCCGGGAATGAGAGCCCCTTATCACCAGCATTTT.

This clonotype was seen many times. The chain has TRBV27 and TRBJ2-1, with 15 bases matching TRBD2. Germline CDR1 and CDR2: MNHEY and SMNVEV (reference sequence). This CDR3 contains 17 residues. Germline trimming cut 6 bases from V and 8 bases from J; bases unmatched to any gene: 11. The CDR3 DNA sequence: TGTGCCAGCAGCCTTGGACTAGCGGGAGGGCCGAGGGATGAGCAGTTCTTC. Its protein product is CASSLGLAGGPRDEQFF.

In its sample, this clonotype was seen many times. V usage is TRBV28 and J usage is TRBJ2-3, with 13 bases aligning to TRBD2. Germline trimming cut 6 bases from V and 3 bases from J; bases unmatched to any gene: 15. This CDR3 is built from 19 residues. Germline CDR1 is MDHEN and CDR2 is SYDVKM. CDR3 sequence: CASRDPRTSGSIVTDTQYF. The CDR3, as DNA: TGTGCCAGCAGGGACCCTCGGACTAGCGGGAGTATAGTGACAGATACGCAGTATTTT. Drawing the rest from reference TRBV28 and TRBJ2-3, the complete variable domain is DVKVTQSSRYLVKRTGEKVFLECVQDMDHENMFWYRQDPGLGLRLIYFSYDVKMKEKGDIPEGYSVSREKKERFSLILESASTNQTSMYLCASRDPRTSGSIVTDTQYFGPGTRLTVL.

A few counts support this clonotype. The rearrangement uses TRBV19 and TRBJ1-2; D remains ambiguous. V lost 5 bases and J lost 6, with 10 bases in between. Germline CDR1 is LNHDA and CDR2 is SQIVND (reference sequence). This CDR3 is 12 amino acids long. Here the CDR3 DNA reads TGTGCCAGTAGTCCACAGACTCATGGCTACACCTTC. This sequence encodes CASSPQTHGYTF.

This clonotype was seen a few times. The rearrangement links TRBV12-5 to TRBJ2-1; TRBD1 is a possible D gene (6 bases). This CDR3 is 14 amino acids long. V lost 4 bases and J lost 2, with 9 bases in between. Germline values: CDR1 LGHNT, CDR2 FRNRAP. In DNA form, the CDR3 reads TGTGCTAGTGGTTCAGGGGTAACCTACAATGAGCAGTTCTTC. Amino acid sequence: CASGSGVTYNEQFF.

This clonotype was recorded many times. The gene calls are TRBV7-9 and TRBJ2-7, with 10 bases fitting TRBD2. Germline V gene data show CDR1 as SEHNR and CDR2 as FQNEAQ (reference sequence). The CDR3 is 17 residues long. J was trimmed by 3 bases and V by 0 bases; bases with no gene match: 8. The CDR3 nucleotides read TGTGCCAGCAGCTTAGCGCTAGGACTAGCGGAGGACTACGAGCAGTACTTC. Translating it yields CASSLALGLAEDYEQYF.

This clonotype was counted many times. The chain's CDR3 is CASRDPTGRTEAFF. CDR3 coding DNA: TGTGCCAGCAGGGACCCGACAGGGCGGACTGAAGCTTTCTTT. The chain recombines TRBV6-5 with TRBJ1-1; 7 bases map to TRBD1. Trimming cost V 6 bases and J 5 bases; bases outside gene matches: 9. This CDR3 has 14 amino acids. Germline V CDR1 and CDR2: MNHEY, SVGAGI.

This clonotype appeared many times. This chain links TRBV6-1 with TRBJ2-2; 7 bases are shared with TRBD1. Germline V gene sequence: CDR1 MNHNS, CDR2 SASEGT. CDR3 length: 13 residues. The J segment lost 1 base and the V segment lost 8 bases, leaving 1 base of the junction unmatched. Here the CDR3 reads CASGTENTGELFF. In nucleotides, the CDR3 is TGTGCCAGCGGGACAGAGAACACCGGGGAGCTGTTTTTT.